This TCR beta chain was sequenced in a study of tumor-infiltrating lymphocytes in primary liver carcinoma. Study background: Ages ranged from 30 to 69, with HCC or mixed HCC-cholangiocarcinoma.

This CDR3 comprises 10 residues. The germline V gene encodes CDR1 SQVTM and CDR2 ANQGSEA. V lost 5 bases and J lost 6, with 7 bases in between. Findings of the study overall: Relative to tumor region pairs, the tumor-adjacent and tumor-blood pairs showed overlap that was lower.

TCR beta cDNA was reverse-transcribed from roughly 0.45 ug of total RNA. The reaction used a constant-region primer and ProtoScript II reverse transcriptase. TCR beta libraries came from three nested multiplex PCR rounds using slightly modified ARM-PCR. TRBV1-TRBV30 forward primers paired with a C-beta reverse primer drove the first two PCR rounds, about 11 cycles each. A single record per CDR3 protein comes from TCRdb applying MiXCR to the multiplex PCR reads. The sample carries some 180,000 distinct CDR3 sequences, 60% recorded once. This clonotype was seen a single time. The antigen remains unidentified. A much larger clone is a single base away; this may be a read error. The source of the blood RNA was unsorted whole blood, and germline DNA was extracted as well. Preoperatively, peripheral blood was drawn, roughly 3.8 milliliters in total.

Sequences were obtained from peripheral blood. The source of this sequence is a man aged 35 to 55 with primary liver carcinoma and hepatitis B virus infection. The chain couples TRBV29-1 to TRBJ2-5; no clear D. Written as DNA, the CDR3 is TGCAGCGTTCAGTTGAAGACCCAGTACTTC. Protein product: CSVQLKTQYF.